This T cell receptor (beta chain) was identified in a study of blood T cell repertoires in COVID-19. The CDR3 is 15 residues long. The germline V gene encodes CDR1 MGHRA and CDR2 YSYEKL. The germline V and J ends were trimmed by 4 bases and 6 bases, with 19 bases remaining between them. In the original analysis: Using reference gene primer amplification, nucleated cell counts were estimated. Profiled with immunoSEQ multiplex PCR; TCRdb holds only in-frame clones, not every one. Clone size and V and J calls were adopted from that table, with D and trimming inferred from the DNA. This sample carries hundreds of thousands of clones, 65% to 90% of them seen once, and the ten largest clones take roughly 13%. This clone has a single count.

The source material was peripheral blood. V and J are TRBV4-1 and TRBJ2-7; perhaps TRBD1 as D (6 bases). The origin of this receptor is a human donor in a cohort sampled during active COVID-19. The CDR3 region is CASSPRAGAGVEQYF. The CDR3 DNA reads TGCGCCAGCAGCCCTCGGGCAGGGGCAGGCGTCGAGCAGTACTTC.